The 26 T cell receptor beta chains below were found in one sample sequenced in a study of control samples from healthy donors and cancer patients. Generated by immunoSEQ multiplex PCR, the TCRdb table keeps only in-frame clones and is missing some. The data show about 190,000 clones, 91% seen once. The material sequenced was blood. Receptors were obtained from a man aged 25 to 45 in good health.

V usage is TRBV28 and J usage is TRBJ1-2; the match to TRBD1 covers 9 bases. With 3 bases clipped from V and 4 bases from J, the junction kept 12 bases outside the gene matches. CDR1 MDHEN and CDR2 SYDVKM come from the germline V gene. This CDR3 region has 17 residues. DNA for the CDR3: TGTGCCAGCAGTTTCCGGGACAGGGTACAGTTGGGCTATGGCTACACCTTC. As protein: CASSFRDRVQLGYGYTF.

This chain uses TRBV5-8 with TRBJ1-4, with 7 positions matching TRBD1. Looked up from germline, CDR1 is SGHTS and CDR2 is YDEGEE. There are 13 residues in the CDR3. V was pared by 7 bases and J by 7 bases, with 7 bases of the junction left unmatched. The CDR3 is CASAGTELEKLFF. DNA of the CDR3: TGTGCCAGCGCCGGGACAGAGCTTGAAAAACTGTTTTTT.

The chain joins TRBV2 to TRBJ1-2; D is unresolved. Germline assignment: CDR1 SNHLY and CDR2 FYNNEI. V was cut by 3 bases and J by 0 bases, with 11 bases left in between. This CDR3 comprises 15 residues. The CDR3: CASSEVGTPNYGYTF. The CDR3 DNA reads as TGTGCCAGCAGTGAGGTTGGAACTCCTAACTATGGCTACACCTTC.

In its sample, this clone was seen once. The chain employs TRBV7-3 and TRBJ2-1; D call uncertain. Per the germline V gene, CDR1 is SGHTA and CDR2 is FQGTGA. This CDR3 contains 13 residues. V was cut by 1 base and J by 7 bases, with 8 bases left in between. The DNA for the CDR3 is TGTGCCAGCAGCTTAAGCGAAGGTAATGAGCAGTTCTTC. Residues: CASSLSEGNEQFF.

The chain links TRBV6-5 to TRBJ2-3; the D gene is possibly TRBD2 (5 bases). This CDR3 has 13 amino acids. Germline CDR1 reads MNHEY; CDR2 reads SVGAGI. V was pared by 5 bases and J by 4 bases, with 10 bases between. CDR3: CASSPTNSDTQYF. DNA of the CDR3: TGTGCCAGCAGTCCGACTAATTCAGATACGCAGTATTTT.

V and J are TRBV11-2 and TRBJ2-6; D ambiguous. This CDR3 is built from 16 residues. Between the trimmed V and J ends, which lost 4 bases and 0 bases, there was a span of 10 bases. CDR1 SGHAT and CDR2 FQNNGV come from the germline V gene. The CDR3 loop reads CASSSQLGSGANVLTF. As DNA, the CDR3 is TGTGCCAGCAGCTCGCAGTTGGGCTCTGGGGCCAACGTCCTGACTTTC. Variable domain in full (rest from reference TRBV11-2 and TRBJ2-6): EAGVAQSPRYKIIEKRQSVAFWCNPISGHATLYWYQQILGQGPKLLIQFQNNGVVDDSQLPKDRFSAERLKGVDSTLKIQPAKLEDSAVYLCASSSQLGSGANVLTFGAGSRLTVL.

The chain has TRBV2 and TRBJ1-6; D gene unclear. Germline values: CDR1 SNHLY, CDR2 FYNNEI. V was pared by 4 bases and J by 7 bases, with 14 bases between. The CDR3 runs to 15 residues. The CDR3 nucleotides read TGTGCCAGCAGTGTAGACTTCCTTGGGAATTCACCCCTCCACTTT. Translation: CASSVDFLGNSPLHF.

The chain combines TRBV18 with TRBJ2-7, with D uncertain. Germline loops: CDR1 KGHSH, CDR2 LQKENI. Trimming removed 4 bases from V and 2 bases from J, with 6 bases in between. The CDR3 length is 12 residues. CDR3 sequence: CASSRDPYEQYF. The CDR3 nucleotides are TGTGCCAGCTCACGCGATCCCTACGAGCAGTACTTC.

The V call is TRBV9, the J call TRBJ1-1; 7 bases fit TRBD1. The CDR3 runs 15 residues. V was clipped by 4 bases and J by 7 bases; unmatched bases: 13. Germline-derived CDR1 and CDR2 are SGDLS and YYNGEE. The CDR3 DNA sequence: TGTGCCAGCAGCCCCGGGACAGCTCGAGTCAATGAAGCTTTCTTT. Translating gives CASSPGTARVNEAFF.

This chain connects TRBV7-9 to TRBJ2-6, with D unresolved. In germline, CDR1 is SEHNR, CDR2 FQNEAQ (reference sequence). V dropped 4 bases and J dropped 1 base, with 8 bases sitting between them. This CDR3 has 15 amino acids. This chain's CDR3 is CASSYALSGANVLTF. In DNA form, the CDR3 reads TGTGCCAGCAGCTATGCCTTGTCTGGGGCCAACGTCCTGACTTTC.

The chain is built from TRBV3-1 (or the pseudogene TRBV3-2) and TRBJ2-3; D gene unclear. CDR3 length: 12 residues. Germline V gene lookup returns CDR1 LGHDT and CDR2 YNNKEL (reference sequence). Trimming left V 2 bases short and J 5 bases short, with 5 bases between. The CDR3 is CASSQRIDTQYF. In DNA, the CDR3 is TGTGCCAGCAGCCAACGTATAGATACGCAGTATTTT.

Of note for this clone: The junction shows a germline mismatch at one end, possibly a read error. The rearrangement uses TRBV7-2 and TRBJ1-5; D perhaps matches TRBD1 (5 bases). The CDR3 has 14 amino acids. CDR1 and CDR2 (germline): SGHTA, FQGNSA. CDR3 DNA: TGTGTCAGCAGCCCGGGACCGAGCAATCAGCCCCAGCATTTT. Protein sequence: CVSSPGPSNQPQHF.

V and J are TRBV5-1 and TRBJ2-2, with D hard to call. Per germline, CDR1 SGHRS and CDR2 YFSETQ. V lost 0 bases and J lost 3, with 3 bases in between. This CDR3 spans 13 amino acids. Here the CDR3 DNA reads TGCGCCAGCAGCTTGGGGGACACCGGGGAGCTGTTTTTT. This translates into CASSLGDTGELFF.

This chain joins TRBV27 and TRBJ2-7, with 7 bases fitting TRBD2. Trimming removed 3 bases from V and 4 bases from J; junction bases left unmatched: 6. Germline assignment: CDR1 MNHEY and CDR2 SMNVEV (reference sequence). The CDR3 is 14 residues long. CDR3 sequence (DNA): TGTGCCAGCAGTTTTGCGGGGGAGAGATACGAGCAGTACTTC. It encodes CASSFAGERYEQYF.

The chain is built from TRBV6-5 and TRBJ1-2; possible D gene TRBD1, 5 bases. Germline assignment: CDR1 MNHEY and CDR2 SVGAGI. Trimming removed 6 bases at V and 6 bases at J, with 17 bases between. There are 14 residues in the CDR3. CDR3 protein: CASRRDGARDGYTF. DNA of the CDR3: TGTGCCAGCAGGAGGGACGGGGCCAGAGATGGCTACACCTTC.

This chain joins TRBV14 and TRBJ1-2; D is ambiguous. V shed 0 bases and J shed 7 bases, with 9 bases lying between them. The germline V gene encodes CDR1 SGHDN and CDR2 FVKESK. The CDR3 runs to 13 residues. As DNA, the CDR3 is TGTGCCAGCAGCCAAGAATTTAGTGGTGGCTACACCTTC. Its protein product is CASSQEFSGGYTF.

The chain uses TRBV6-5 and TRBJ2-2; 9 bases match TRBD1. The length of the CDR3 is 15 residues. The germline V gene encodes CDR1 MNHEY and CDR2 SVGAGI. Germline trimming cut 10 bases from V and 2 bases from J; bases unmatched to any gene: 8. The CDR3 reads CAISPGQGNTGELFF. CDR3 sequence (DNA): TGTGCCATCTCACCGGGACAGGGAAACACCGGGGAGCTGTTTTTT.

The chain couples TRBV9 to TRBJ2-1; tentatively, D is TRBD1 or TRBD2 (5 bases each). CDR1 is SGDLS and CDR2 is YYNGEE in the germline V gene. Trimming pared 7 bases from V and 8 bases from J, leaving 25 bases between. This CDR3 contains 16 residues. The CDR3 DNA is TGTGCCAGCTCTCTACCTCGTGGACGAGGGGTTCATGAGCAGTTCTTC. It codes for CASSLPRGRGVHEQFF.

This chain uses TRBV2 with TRBJ1-4; the match to TRBD1 covers 7 bases. V lost 3 bases to trimming and J lost 3 bases; unmatched junction nucleotides: 4. The CDR3 is made up of 15 amino acids. Germline values: CDR1 SNHLY, CDR2 FYNNEI. DNA of the CDR3: TGTGCCAGCAGTGAGAAGGGGGCGGCTAATGAAAAACTGTTTTTT. This codes for CASSEKGAANEKLFF. Full variable domain (missing parts from reference TRBV2 and TRBJ1-4): EPEVTQTPSHQVTQMGQEVILRCVPISNHLYFYWYRQILGQKVEFLVSFYNNEISEKSEIFDDQFSVERPDGSNFTLKIRSTKLEDSAMYFCASSEKGAANEKLFFGSGTQLSVL.

This sequence joins TRBV10-3 and TRBJ1-1, with 7 bases lining up with TRBD1. The CDR3 runs to 13 residues. Germline CDR1 reads ENHRY; CDR2 reads SYGVKD. V dropped 8 bases and J dropped 1; count of bases not matched to a gene: 4. CDR3 nucleotide sequence: TGTGCCATCGGGACAGTATCGAACACTGAAGCTTTCTTT. Its protein is CAIGTVSNTEAFF.

The gene calls are TRBV23-1 and TRBJ2-3; possibly TRBD2 for D (6 bases). TRBV23-1 carries the ORF label, with uncertain function. This CDR3 is built from 16 residues. The ends were cut back, 4 bases at V and 1 base at J, with 15 bases in the middle. CDR3 amino acids: CASSLIQGGGTDTQYF. CDR3 nucleotides: TGCGCCAGCAGTCTAATTCAGGGCGGGGGCACAGATACGCAGTATTTT.

This rearrangement joins TRBV11-3 to TRBJ1-1; 9 bases are shared with TRBD1. The ends lost 5 bases at V and 5 bases at J; junction bases unmatched: 12. The CDR3 contains 16 residues. Germline lookup yields CDR1 SGHNT and CDR2 YENEEA. CDR3 sequence (DNA): TGTGCCAGCAGCCCCGGACAGGGGAGGACAGGGACTGAAGCTTTCTTT. The encoded protein is CASSPGQGRTGTEAFF.

The V call is TRBV19, the J call TRBJ1-1; D is possibly TRBD1 (6 bases). Germline CDR1 reads LNHDA; CDR2 reads SQIVND (reference sequence). The V and J ends lost 7 bases and 0 bases respectively, with 12 bases between them. The CDR3 has 14 residues. DNA of the CDR3: TGTGCCAGTAAAACGGGACAACTGAACACTGAAGCTTTCTTT. Translation gives CASKTGQLNTEAFF.

The table lists this clone with a count of one. The chain combines TRBV5-1 with TRBJ1-4; D unresolved. The germline V and J ends were trimmed by 2 bases and 5 bases, with 7 bases remaining between them. The CDR3 loop spans 13 amino acids. The germline V gene has CDR1 SGHRS and CDR2 YFSETQ. CDR3 in amino acids: CASSFGLNEKLFF. The CDR3 DNA follows: TGCGCCAGCAGCTTCGGGTTAAATGAAAAACTGTTTTTT.

The table lists this clone with a count of one. The gene calls are TRBV4-1 and TRBJ2-1, with 9 nucleotides matching TRBD1. Germline V gene data show CDR1 as MGHRA and CDR2 as YSYEKL. The trim removed 3 bases at V and 2 bases at J, leaving 2 bases unmatched. This CDR3 has 15 residues. The CDR3 DNA reads TGCGCCAGCAGCCATAGGACAGGGGCCTACAATGAGCAGTTCTTC. Its translation: CASSHRTGAYNEQFF.

Note on this clone: Lacking the conserved final phenylalanine or tryptophan, this CDR3 likely reflects a read error. It is unclear where the CDR3 begins or ends on the DNA, so no DNA is shown, and the CDR3 is as TCRdb lists it. The chain joins TRBV10-3 to TRBJ2-7; TRBD2 is taken as the D call from the table, unchecked against the DNA. Germline CDR1 is ENHRY and CDR2 is SYGVKD. The CDR3 region is 13 residues in length, termini included. CDR3 amino acids: CAISELGLAGALL.